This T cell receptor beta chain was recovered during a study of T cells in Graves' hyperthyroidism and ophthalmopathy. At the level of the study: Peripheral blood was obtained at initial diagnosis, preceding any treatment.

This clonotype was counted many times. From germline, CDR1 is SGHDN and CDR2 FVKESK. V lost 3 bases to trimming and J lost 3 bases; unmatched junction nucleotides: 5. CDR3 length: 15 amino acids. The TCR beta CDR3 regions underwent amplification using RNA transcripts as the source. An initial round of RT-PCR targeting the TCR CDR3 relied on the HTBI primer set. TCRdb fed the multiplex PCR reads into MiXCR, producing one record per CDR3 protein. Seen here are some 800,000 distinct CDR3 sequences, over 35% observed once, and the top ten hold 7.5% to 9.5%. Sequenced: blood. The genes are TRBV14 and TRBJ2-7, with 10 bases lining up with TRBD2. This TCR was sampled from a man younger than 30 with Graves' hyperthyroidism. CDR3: CASSQLAGVFYEQYF. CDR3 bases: TGTGCCAGCAGCCAGCTAGCGGGAGTGTTCTACGAGCAGTACTTC.